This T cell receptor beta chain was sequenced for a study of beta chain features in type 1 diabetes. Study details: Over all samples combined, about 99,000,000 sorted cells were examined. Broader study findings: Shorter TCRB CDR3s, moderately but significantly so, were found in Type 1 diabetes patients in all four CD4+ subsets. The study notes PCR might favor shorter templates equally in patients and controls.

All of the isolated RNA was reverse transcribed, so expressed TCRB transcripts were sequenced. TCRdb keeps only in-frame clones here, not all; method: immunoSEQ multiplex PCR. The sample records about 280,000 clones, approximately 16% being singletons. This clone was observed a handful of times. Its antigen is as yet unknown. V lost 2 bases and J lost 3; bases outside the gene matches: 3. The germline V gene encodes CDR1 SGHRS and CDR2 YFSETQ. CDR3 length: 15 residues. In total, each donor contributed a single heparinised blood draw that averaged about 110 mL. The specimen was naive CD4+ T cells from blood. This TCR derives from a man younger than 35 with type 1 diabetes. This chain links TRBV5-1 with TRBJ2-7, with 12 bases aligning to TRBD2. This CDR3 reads CASSFLAGGDYEQYF. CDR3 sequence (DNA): TGCGCCAGCAGCTTCCTAGCGGGGGGGGACTACGAGCAGTACTTC.